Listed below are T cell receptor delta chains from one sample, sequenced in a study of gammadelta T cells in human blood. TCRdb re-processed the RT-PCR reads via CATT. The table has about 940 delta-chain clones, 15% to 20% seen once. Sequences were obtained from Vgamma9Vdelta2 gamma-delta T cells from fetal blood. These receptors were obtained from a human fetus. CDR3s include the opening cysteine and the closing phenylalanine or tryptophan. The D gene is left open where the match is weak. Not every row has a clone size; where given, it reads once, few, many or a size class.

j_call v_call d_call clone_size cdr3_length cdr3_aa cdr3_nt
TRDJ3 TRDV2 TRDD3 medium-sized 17 CACDYWGSSWDTRQMFF TGTGCCTGTGACTACTGGGGGAGCTCCTGGGACACCCGACAGATGTTTTTC
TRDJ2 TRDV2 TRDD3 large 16 CACDTGGIRGTAQLFF TGTGCCTGTGACACCGGAGGGATACGGGGGACAGCACAACTCTTCTTT
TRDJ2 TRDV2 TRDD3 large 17 CACDTLGDTALTAQLFF TGTGCCTGTGACACCCTGGGGGATACAGCTTTGACAGCACAACTCTTCTTT
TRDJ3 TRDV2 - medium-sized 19 CACDTVGGSSSWDTRQMFF TGTGCCTGTGACACCGTTGGGGGTTCAAGCTCCTGGGACACCCGACAGATGTTTTTC
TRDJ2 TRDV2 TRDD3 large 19 CACDTGGLLGDYLTAQLFF TGTGCCTGTGACACCGGAGGCCTCCTGGGGGATTATTTGACAGCACAACTCTTCTTT
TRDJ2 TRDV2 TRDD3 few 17 CACDYTGGYALTAQLFF TGTGCCTGTGACTACACTGGGGGATACGCTTTGACAGCACAACTCTTCTTT
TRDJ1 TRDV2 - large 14 CACDTGTFGWKLIF TGTGCCTGTGACACCGGGACTTTCGGGTGGAAACTCATCTTT
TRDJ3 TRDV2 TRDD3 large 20 CACDTVHGIRSVWDTRQMFF TGTGCCTGTGACACCGTTCATGGGATACGCTCGGTCTGGGACACCCGACAGATGTTTTTC
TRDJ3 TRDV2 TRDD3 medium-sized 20 CACDTYWGIRGSWDTRQMFF TGTGCCTGTGACACGTACTGGGGGATACGCGGCTCCTGGGACACCCGACAGATGTTTTTC
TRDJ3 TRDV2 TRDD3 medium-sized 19 CACDPLGDTPSWDTRQMFF TGTGCCTGTGACCCACTGGGGGATACGCCTTCCTGGGACACCCGACAGATGTTTTTC
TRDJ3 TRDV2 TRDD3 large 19 CACDVLGDTSSWDTRQMFF TGTGCCTGTGACGTACTGGGGGATACGAGCTCCTGGGACACCCGACAGATGTTTTTC
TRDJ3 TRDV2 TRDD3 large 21 CACDGLGDTPYSSWDTRQMFF TGTGCCTGTGACGGACTGGGGGATACACCTTATAGCTCCTGGGACACCCGACAGATGTTTTTC
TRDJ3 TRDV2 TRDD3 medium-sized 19 CACDRLGDSWSWDTRQMFF TGTGCCTGTGACCGCCTGGGGGATAGTTGGTCCTGGGACACCCGACAGATGTTTTTC
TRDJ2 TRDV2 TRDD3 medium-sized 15 CACDTGDRKTAQLFF TGTGCCTGTGACACGGGGGATCGGAAGACAGCACAACTCTTCTTT
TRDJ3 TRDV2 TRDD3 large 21 CACDTVLLGDTSSWDTRQMFF TGTGCCTGTGACACCGTTTTACTGGGGGATACTAGCTCCTGGGACACCCGACAGATGTTTTTC
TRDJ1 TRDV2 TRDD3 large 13 CACDTWGIRKLIF TGTGCCTGTGACACCTGGGGGATACGCAAACTCATCTTT
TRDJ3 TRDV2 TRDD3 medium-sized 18 CACDEAGGYSWDTQQMFF TGTGCCTGTGACGAGGCTGGGGGATACTCCTGGGACACCCAACAGATGTTTTTC
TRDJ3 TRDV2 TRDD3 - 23 CACDRPTYWGTPESSWDTRQMFF TGTGCCTGTGACCGGCCAACCTACTGGGGGACCCCCGAAAGCTCCTGGGACACCCGACAGATGTTTTTC
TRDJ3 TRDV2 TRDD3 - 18 CACDTTGGRTWDTRQMFF TGTGCCTGTGACACCACTGGGGGACGTACCTGGGACACCCGACAGATGTTTTTC
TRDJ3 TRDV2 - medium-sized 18 CACDFLGPSSWDTRQMFF TGTGCCTGTGACTTCCTGGGGCCGAGCTCCTGGGACACCCGACAGATGTTTTTC
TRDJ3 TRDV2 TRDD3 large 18 CACDTSWGFSWDTRQMFF TGTGCCTGTGACACCAGCTGGGGGTTCTCCTGGGACACCCGACAGATGTTTTTC
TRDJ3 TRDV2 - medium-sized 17 CACDTLCSSWDTRQMFF TGTGCCTGTGACACCCTCTGCAGCTCCTGGGACACCCGACAGATGTTTTTC
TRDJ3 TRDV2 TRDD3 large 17 CACDTLGDTWDTRQMFF TGTGCCTGTGACACACTGGGGGATACCTGGGACACCCGACAGATGTTTTTC
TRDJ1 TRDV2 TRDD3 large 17 CACDTMNTGGNTDKLIF TGTGCCTGTGACACCATGAATACTGGGGGTAACACCGATAAACTCATCTTT
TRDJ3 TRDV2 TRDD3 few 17 CACDVLGDIWDTRQMFF TGTGCCTGTGACGTACTGGGGGATATTTGGGACACCCGACAGATGTTTTTC
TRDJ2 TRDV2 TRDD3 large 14 CACDYWGMTAQLFF TGTGCCTGTGACTACTGGGGGATGACAGCACAACTCTTCTTT
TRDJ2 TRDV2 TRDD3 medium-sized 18 CACDTVGTGGRPTAQLFF TGTGCCTGTGACACCGTGGGGACTGGGGGCCGGCCGACAGCACAACTCTTCTTT
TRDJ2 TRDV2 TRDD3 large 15 CACDLLGDLTAQLFF TGTGCCTGTGACCTACTGGGGGATTTGACAGCACAACTCTTCTTT
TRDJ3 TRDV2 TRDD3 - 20 CACDTVRGIWSSWDTRQMFF TGTGCCTGTGACACAGTCCGGGGGATATGGAGCTCCTGGGACACCCGACAGATGTTTTTC
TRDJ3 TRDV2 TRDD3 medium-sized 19 CACDTVAWGSSWDTRQMFF TGTGCCTGTGACACCGTTGCCTGGGGGAGCTCCTGGGACACCCGACAGATGTTTTTC
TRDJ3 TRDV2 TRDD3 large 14 CACDVLGDTRQMFF TGTGCCTGTGACGTACTGGGGGATACCCGACAGATGTTTTTC
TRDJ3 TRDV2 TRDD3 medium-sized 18 CACDTVGDSSWDTRQMFF TGTGCCTGTGACACGGTGGGGGATAGCTCCTGGGACACCCGACAGATGTTTTTC